This TCR beta chain came from a study of identical twins. Findings and caveats of the study: The abundant beta clonotypes from cord blood had fewer insertions, and memory repertoires had none of this. Findings came from cross-sectional statistics, without long-term follow-up of donors.

This clonotype was observed a few times. Its antigen is not identified. J lost 8 bases, V lost 5 bases, and 4 bases had no gene match. The CDR3 is 15 residues long. CDR1 and CDR2 from the germline V gene are MNHEY and SMNVEV (reference sequence). Template switching created a universal primer site, and the cDNA included unique molecular identifiers. TCRdb re-called the 5' RACE reads through MiXCR, storing one row per CDR3 protein. The sample lists about 660,000 distinct CDR3 sequences, about 9.4% occurring once. These records were also assigned to another study, of yellow fever vaccine responses in identical twins.

The chain uses TRBV27 and TRBJ2-2; 14 bases align to TRBD2. The sequenced sample was PBMCs. This TCR derives from a woman aged 18-30 years in good health. The CDR3 sequence is CASSAGTSGGGELFF. The DNA of the CDR3 is TGTGCCAGCAGTGCCGGGACTAGCGGGGGAGGGGAGCTGTTTTTT.